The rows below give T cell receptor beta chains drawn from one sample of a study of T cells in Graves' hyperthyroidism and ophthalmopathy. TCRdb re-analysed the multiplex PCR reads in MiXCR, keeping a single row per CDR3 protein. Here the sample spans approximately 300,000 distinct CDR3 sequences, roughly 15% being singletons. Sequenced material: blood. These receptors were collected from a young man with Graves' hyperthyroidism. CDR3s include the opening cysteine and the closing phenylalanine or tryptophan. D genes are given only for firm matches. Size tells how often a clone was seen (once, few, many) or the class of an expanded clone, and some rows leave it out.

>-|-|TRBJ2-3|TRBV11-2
CASRSGGPSTDTQCF
TGTGCCAGCAGATCCGGAGGGCCGAGCACAGATACGCAGTGTTTT
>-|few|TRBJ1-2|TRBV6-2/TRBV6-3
CASRGTADPNYGYTF
TGTGCCAGCAGGGGGACGGCCGATCCTAACTATGGCTACACCTTC
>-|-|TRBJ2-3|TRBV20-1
CSADRGGAGEDTQYF
TGCAGTGCCGATAGGGGGGGGGCGGGTGAAGATACGCAGTATTTT
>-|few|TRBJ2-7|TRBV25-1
CASSGRDTVYEQYF
TGTGCCAGCAGTGGACGGGACACCGTCTACGAGCAGTACTTC
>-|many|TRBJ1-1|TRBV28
CASRPDLNTEAFF
TGTGCCAGCAGACCCGACCTGAACACTGAAGCTTTCTTT
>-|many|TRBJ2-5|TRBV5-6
CASSLGGQGGTQYF
TGTGCCAGCAGCCTGGGGGGTCAGGGGGGGACCCAGTACTTC
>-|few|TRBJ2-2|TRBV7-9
CASSLGAGTTGELFF
TGTGCCAGCAGCTTAGGCGCGGGTACCACCGGGGAGCTGTTTTTT
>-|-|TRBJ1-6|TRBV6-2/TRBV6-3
CASSYLRAGEYNSPLHF
TGTGCCAGCAGTTACCTTCGGGCAGGGGAATATAATTCACCCCTCCACTTT
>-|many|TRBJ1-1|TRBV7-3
CASSLQSGENTEAFF
TGTGCCAGCAGCTTACAATCAGGGGAGAACACTGAAGCTTTCTTT
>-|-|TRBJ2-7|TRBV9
CASSVGVQGRGYEQYF
TGTGCCAGCAGCGTAGGGGTCCAGGGGAGAGGGTACGAGCAGTACTTC
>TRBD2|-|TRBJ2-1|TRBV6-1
CASRKSSGHNEQFF
TGTGCCAGCAGAAAGTCTAGCGGCCACAATGAGCAGTTCTTC
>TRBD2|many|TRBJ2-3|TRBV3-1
CASTIKILGTSGIHTDTQYF
TGTGCCAGCACGATTAAGATCCTGGGGACTAGCGGGATACACACAGATACGCAGTATTTT
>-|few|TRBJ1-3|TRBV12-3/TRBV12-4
CASSLGVQLRNTIYF
TGTGCCAGCAGTTTAGGGGTCCAGCTAAGAAACACCATATATTTT
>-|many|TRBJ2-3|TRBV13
CASSLDRPRGTDTQYF
TGTGCCAGCAGCTTAGATCGACCCAGAGGCACAGATACGCAGTATTTT
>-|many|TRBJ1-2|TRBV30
CAWSGSPYYGYTF
TGTGCCTGGAGTGGGAGCCCCTACTATGGCTACACCTTC
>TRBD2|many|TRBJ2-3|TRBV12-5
CASGQGLAGVSDTQYF
TGTGCTAGTGGACAGGGACTAGCGGGAGTCTCAGATACGCAGTATTTT
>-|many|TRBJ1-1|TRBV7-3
CASSLEGTVTEAFF
TGTGCCAGCAGCCTAGAGGGGACCGTCACTGAAGCTTTCTTT
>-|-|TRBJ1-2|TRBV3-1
CASSHGDGYTF
TGTGCCAGCAGCCATGGGGATGGCTACACCTTC
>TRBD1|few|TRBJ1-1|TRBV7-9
CASSGLTGAFAEAFF
TGTGCCAGCAGCGGCTTGACAGGGGCTTTTGCTGAAGCTTTCTTT
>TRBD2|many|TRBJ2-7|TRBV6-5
CASSYSLRPGGLANYEQYF
TGTGCCAGCAGTTACTCCCTGAGACCCGGGGGACTAGCAAACTACGAGCAGTACTTC
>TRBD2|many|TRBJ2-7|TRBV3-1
CASSQGAGEQYF
TGTGCCAGCAGCCAAGGAGCGGGGGAGCAGTACTTC
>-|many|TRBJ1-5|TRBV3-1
CASSQGYGESPQHF
TGTGCCAGCAGCCAAGGATACGGGGAATCGCCCCAGCATTTT
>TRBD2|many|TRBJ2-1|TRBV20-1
CSARDVASGAPEQFF
TGCAGTGCTAGAGATGTGGCTAGCGGGGCCCCTGAGCAGTTCTTC
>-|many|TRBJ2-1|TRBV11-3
CASSSGTKAPNEQFF
TGTGCCAGCAGCTCGGGGACCAAAGCTCCAAATGAGCAGTTCTTC
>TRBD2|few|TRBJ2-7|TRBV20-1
CSARGDYEQYF
TGCAGTGCACGGGGGGACTACGAGCAGTACTTC
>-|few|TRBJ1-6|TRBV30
CAWSVRRVGSPLHF
TGTGCCTGGAGTGTACGCAGGGTTGGGTCACCCCTCCACTTT
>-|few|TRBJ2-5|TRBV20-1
CSARAGNQETQYF
TGCAGTGCCCGGGCGGGTAACCAGGAGACCCAGTACTTC
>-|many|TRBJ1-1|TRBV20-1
CSARGRVAEAFF
TGCAGTGCTAGGGGCAGGGTCGCTGAAGCTTTCTTT
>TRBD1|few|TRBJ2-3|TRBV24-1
CATSVNDRGVADTQYF
TGTGCCACCAGTGTCAACGACAGGGGTGTTGCAGATACGCAGTATTTT
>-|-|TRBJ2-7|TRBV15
CATSRDLTYEQYF
TGTGCCACCAGCAGAGACCTAACCTACGAGCAGTACTTC
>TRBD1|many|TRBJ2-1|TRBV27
CASTTGQGTPPYNEQFF
TGTGCCAGCACTACGGGACAGGGAACTCCCCCCTACAATGAGCAGTTCTTC
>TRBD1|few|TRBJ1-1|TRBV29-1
CSVEVWGQGTEAFF
TGCAGCGTTGAAGTCTGGGGACAGGGTACTGAAGCTTTCTTT
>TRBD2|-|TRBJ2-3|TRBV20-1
CSAREPGTSENNTQYF
TGCAGTGCTAGAGAGCCCGGGACTAGCGAGAACAATACGCAGTATTTT
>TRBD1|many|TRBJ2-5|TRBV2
CASNPDRVRETQYF
TGTGCCAGCAATCCCGACAGGGTCCGGGAGACCCAGTACTTC
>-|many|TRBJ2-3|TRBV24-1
CATSDLRMGLGTDTQYF
TGTGCCACCAGTGATTTGCGCATGGGTTTGGGCACAGATACGCAGTATTTT
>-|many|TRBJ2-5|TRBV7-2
CASSLNPGALGTQYF
TGTGCCAGCAGCTTAAACCCGGGGGCCCTCGGGACCCAGTACTTC
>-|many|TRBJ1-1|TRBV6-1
CASSPSTSPEAFF
TGTGCCAGCAGTCCTTCGACCTCCCCTGAAGCTTTCTTT
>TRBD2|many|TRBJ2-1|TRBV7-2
CASSGTSGRAFPGVEQFF
TGTGCCAGCAGCGGGACTAGCGGGAGGGCCTTCCCGGGCGTTGAGCAGTTCTTC
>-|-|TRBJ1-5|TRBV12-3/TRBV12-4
CASSLSGAPAPHF
TGTGCCAGCAGTTTGTCAGGGGCCCCCGCGCCGCATTTT
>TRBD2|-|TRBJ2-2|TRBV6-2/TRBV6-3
CASSLLAGGRFTGELFF
TGTGCCAGCAGCTTACTAGCGGGAGGGCGGTTCACCGGGGAGCTGTTTTTT
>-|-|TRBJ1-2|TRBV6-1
CASSLIPWGSPNYGYTF
TGTGCCAGCAGTTTAATTCCCTGGGGCAGTCCCAACTATGGCTACACCTTC
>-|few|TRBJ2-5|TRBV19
CASAGTWRETQYF
TGTGCCAGTGCCGGGACATGGCGAGAGACCCAGTACTTC